These 24 T cell receptor beta chains were sequenced from one sample in a study of blood T cell repertoires in COVID-19. The table came from immunoSEQ multiplex PCR; TCRdb's copy has only in-frame clones and leaves some out. The sample holds 200,000 to 250,000 clones; approximately 88% are singletons and the top ten take approximately 3.7%. The sequenced material came from PBMCs or T cells enriched from blood (not recorded which). All receptors come from a woman aged 30 to 39 who had been exposed to COVID-19.

V is TRBV20-1 and J is TRBJ2-1; TRBD2 is a possible D gene (6 bases). V dropped 3 bases and J dropped 9 bases, with 21 bases sitting between them. The CDR3 is 15 amino acids. The germline CDR1 and CDR2 sequences are DFQATT and SNEGSKA (reference sequence). CDR3 amino acids: CSASIPRLETPEQFF. The CDR3 DNA sequence: TGCAGTGCTAGTATCCCCCGACTAGAAACCCCTGAGCAGTTCTTC.

The V gene is TRBV2, the J gene TRBJ2-2; D possibly corresponds to TRBD1 (5 bases). The ends were cut back, 6 bases at V and 6 bases at J, with 14 bases in the middle. Germline V lookup: CDR1 SNHLY, CDR2 FYNNEI. The CDR3 sequence is 14 residues long. This chain's CDR3 is CASRVDSRAGELFF. CDR3 bases: TGTGCCAGCAGGGTAGACAGTCGGGCCGGGGAGCTGTTTTTT.

In this sample, this clone turned up once. The chain employs TRBV18 and TRBJ1-4; TRBD1 might be the D (6 bases). CDR3 length: 12 residues. V dropped 8 bases and J dropped 5 bases, with 9 bases sitting between them. Germline CDR1 reads KGHSH; CDR2 reads LQKENI. This CDR3 is CASAGTNEKLFF. As DNA, the CDR3 is TGTGCCAGCGCAGGGACAAATGAAAAACTGTTTTTT.

The genes are TRBV20-1 and TRBJ2-3; 8 bases are a match to TRBD2. CDR1 DFQATT and CDR2 SNEGSKA come from the germline V gene (reference sequence). With V trimmed by 3 bases and J by 2 bases, 7 bases remained unmatched. This CDR3 contains 15 residues. CDR3 protein: CSASPLSGTTDTQYF. The CDR3 coding sequence is TGCAGTGCTAGTCCCCTTAGCGGGACCACAGATACGCAGTATTTT.

The chain couples TRBV5-1 to TRBJ2-1; 8 bases fit TRBD2. Germline trimming cut 1 base from V and 9 bases from J; bases unmatched to any gene: 6. Germline V gives CDR1 SGHRS, CDR2 YFSETQ. The CDR3 runs to 14 residues. The CDR3 DNA follows: TGCGCCAGCAGCTTGAGTAAGCGGGAGACTGAGCAGTTCTTC. As protein: CASSLSKRETEQFF.

The chain carries TRBV30 and TRBJ1-3; tentative D call: TRBD1 (5 bases). The CDR3 totals 12 residues. The germline gives CDR1 GTSNPN, CDR2 SVGIG (reference sequence). Trimming took off 5 bases at V and 6 bases at J, with 11 bases between the two ends. The CDR3 DNA follows: TGTGCCTGGGGACATCAATTAAACACCATATATTTT. Protein: CAWGHQLNTIYF.

The chain is built from TRBV6-1 and TRBJ1-2; tentatively, D is TRBD1 (5 bases). Trimming removed 1 base at V and 4 bases at J, with 10 bases between. There are 14 residues in the CDR3. Germline CDR1 is MNHNS and CDR2 is SASEGT. CDR3 loop: CASSEGPGIYGYTF. The CDR3 DNA follows: TGTGCCAGCAGTGAAGGTCCAGGGATCTATGGCTACACCTTC.

This chain joins TRBV9 and TRBJ1-3; no clear D gene. Germline V gives CDR1 SGDLS, CDR2 YYNGEE. V gave up 2 bases and J gave up 0 bases, with 3 bases separating them. The CDR3 spans 13 residues. The CDR3: CASSVNSGNTIYF. The DNA for the CDR3 is TGTGCCAGCAGCGTTAACTCTGGAAACACCATATATTTT. The whole variable domain, filled in from reference TRBV9 and TRBJ1-3, reads DSGVTQTPKHLITATGQRVTLRCSPRSGDLSVYWYQQSLDQGLQFLIQYYNGEERAKGNILERFSAQQFPDLHSELNLSSLELGDSALYFCASSVNSGNTIYFGEGSWLTVV.

The V gene is TRBV11-2, the J gene TRBJ2-5; TRBD1 matches 10 bases. After removal of 4 bases from V and 6 bases from J, the junction contained 14 bases not matched to a gene. The germline CDR1 and CDR2 sequences are SGHAT and FQNNGV. The CDR3 contains 17 residues. The CDR3 reads CASSYPSRDRGGKTQYF. The CDR3 coding sequence is TGTGCCAGCAGCTACCCCTCCCGGGACAGGGGAGGGAAGACCCAGTACTTC.

The gene calls are TRBV7-3 and TRBJ1-1; D not resolved. This CDR3 contains 14 residues. V was clipped by 2 bases and J by 7 bases, with 14 bases between them. Germline lookup yields CDR1 SGHTA and CDR2 FQGTGA. CDR3 sequence: CASSLDDGVSEAFF. The CDR3 region has the DNA TGTGCCAGCAGCTTAGATGACGGGGTTAGTGAAGCTTTCTTT.

V usage is TRBV23-1 and J usage is TRBJ2-7, with 7 bases lining up with TRBD1. TRBV23-1 falls under the ORF class, with uncertain function. V gave up 6 bases and J gave up 2 bases; unmatched junction bases: 13. CDR3 length equals 16 residues. The CDR3 bases are TGCGCCAGCAGGGGGTGTGAGGGACAGCTAGCCTACGAGCAGTACTTC. It translates to CASRGCEGQLAYEQYF.

The chain carries TRBV3-1 (or the pseudogene TRBV3-2) and TRBJ2-5; 7 nucleotides match TRBD1. Trimming at V came to 2 bases and at J to 5 bases, leaving 2 bases not matched to a gene. Germline V lookup: CDR1 LGHDT, CDR2 YNNKEL (reference sequence). The CDR3 totals 13 residues. CDR3 coding DNA: TGTGCCAGCAGCCAAACCAGGGGGGAGACCCAGTACTTC. Its protein product is CASSQTRGETQYF.

This clone was seen more than once but under ten times. V and J are TRBV18 and TRBJ1-2, with D possibly being TRBD1 (5 bases). The CDR3 length is 15 residues. Trimming cost V 3 bases and J 4 bases, with 15 bases left between them. Germline values: CDR1 KGHSH, CDR2 LQKENI. The CDR3 DNA is TGTGCCAGCTCACCTCCCAGGTCGGGGGGCTATGGCTACACCTTC. Protein: CASSPPRSGGYGYTF.

V usage is TRBV15 and J usage is TRBJ2-7; 8 bases are shared with TRBD1. With 0 bases clipped from V and 3 bases from J, the junction kept 4 bases outside the gene matches. CDR1 and CDR2 (germline): LNHNV, YYDKDF (reference sequence). The CDR3 contains 15 residues. The CDR3 DNA reads TGTGCCACCAGCAGAGATCTCGGACAGGGCTACGAGCAGTACTTC. As protein: CATSRDLGQGYEQYF. Based on the CDR3 plus reference TRBV15 and TRBJ2-7, the full variable domain is DAMVIQNPRYQVTQFGKPVTLSCSQTLNHNVMYWYQQKSSQAPKLLFHYYDKDFNNEADTPDNFQSRRPNTSFCFLDIRSPGLGDTAMYLCATSRDLGQGYEQYFGPGTRLTVT.

CDR3 in DNA: TGCGCCAGCAGCCCCTCAGGCACAGATACGCAGTATTTT. It encodes CASSPSGTDTQYF. The V and J genes are TRBV4-1 and TRBJ2-3; no clear D gene. The CDR3 runs to 13 residues. In germline, CDR1 is MGHRA, CDR2 YSYEKL. Trimming took 4 bases from V and 1 from J, leaving 6 bases between them.

J is TRBJ1-6 and V is TRBV4-1; 7 bases line up with TRBD1. CDR1 and CDR2 from the germline V gene are MGHRA and YSYEKL. The CDR3 sequence is 18 residues long. V was clipped by 0 bases and J by 5 bases; unmatched bases: 10. The DNA of the CDR3 is TGCGCCAGCAGCCAAGATCTGGGTGGGACAGCTAATAATTCACCCCTCCACTTT. It specifies CASSQDLGGTANNSPLHF.

This clone appeared a single time. The chain joins TRBV30 to TRBJ2-3; 9 positions agree with TRBD2. Germline CDR1 reads GTSNPN; CDR2 reads SVGIG (reference sequence). The CDR3 is made up of 13 amino acids. J gave up 4 bases and V 4 bases, and 3 bases lay outside the gene matches. In nucleotides, the CDR3 is TGTGCCTGGAATCGCGGGGGGGCAGATACGCAGTATTTT. Its translation is CAWNRGGADTQYF.

The chain has TRBV7-3 and TRBJ2-1; D might be TRBD2 (5 bases). Germline V gene sequence: CDR1 SGHTA, CDR2 FQGTGA. The CDR3 length is 15 residues. V lost 4 bases and J lost 3, with 13 bases in between. The CDR3 region is CASSWKERNYNEQFF. In DNA form, the CDR3 reads TGTGCCAGCAGCTGGAAGGAGCGGAACTACAATGAGCAGTTCTTC.

The CDR3 reads CASSWGTGGEKRELFF. The CDR3 nucleotides read TGTGCCAGCAGCTGGGGGACAGGCGGTGAGAAGCGCGAGCTGTTTTTT. The chain is built from TRBV5-4 and TRBJ2-2; 8 nucleotides line up with TRBD1. This CDR3 contains 16 residues. The J segment lost 11 bases and the V segment lost 3 bases, leaving 15 bases of the junction unmatched. The V gene's germline CDR1 is SGHNT and CDR2 YYREEE (reference sequence).

The genes are TRBV6-5 and TRBJ2-1; 7 bases match TRBD2. Per germline, CDR1 MNHEY and CDR2 SVGAGI. This CDR3 region has 15 residues. J was trimmed by 4 bases and V by 6 bases; bases with no gene match: 9. CDR3 bases: TGTGCCAGCAGACCAGTAGGGGAGGGATACAATGAGCAGTTCTTC. It translates to CASRPVGEGYNEQFF.

V usage is TRBV2 and J usage is TRBJ1-6, with D maybe TRBD1 (5 bases). CDR1 and CDR2 (germline): SNHLY, FYNNEI. V was cut by 6 bases and J by 5 bases, with 14 bases left in between. There are 15 residues in the CDR3. DNA for the CDR3: TGTGCCAGCAGGTCGGACGGGGGGAATAATTCACCCCTCCACTTT. Its protein is CASRSDGGNNSPLHF.

This chain links TRBV6-5 with TRBJ1-2; D is unresolved. Germline CDR1 is MNHEY and CDR2 is SVGAGI. The CDR3 is 13 residues long. V lost 0 bases and J lost 8, with 10 bases in between. In nucleotides, the CDR3 is TGTGCCAGCAGTTACTCGATCGGTGAGGGCTACACCTTC. Translated: CASSYSIGEGYTF.

This chain links TRBV11-2 with TRBJ1-4; TRBD1 aligns across 7 bases. This CDR3 region has 15 residues. The germline CDR1 and CDR2 sequences are SGHAT and FQNNGV. Germline trimming cut 4 bases from V and 11 bases from J; bases unmatched to any gene: 13. CDR3 sequence reads: CASSSPGQAPRKLFF. CDR3 bases: TGTGCCAGCAGCTCGCCCGGACAGGCGCCGCGGAAACTGTTTTTT. The full variable domain, in which reference TRBV11-2 and TRBJ1-4 provide the parts outside the CDR3, is EAGVAQSPRYKIIEKRQSVAFWCNPISGHATLYWYQQILGQGPKLLIQFQNNGVVDDSQLPKDRFSAERLKGVDSTLKIQPAKLEDSAVYLCASSSPGQAPRKLFFGSGTQLSVL.

The gene calls are TRBV5-4 and TRBJ2-7, with D possibly matching TRBD2 (6 bases). V lost 0 bases and J lost 6, with 10 bases in between. The CDR3 length is 13 residues. Germline CDR1 is SGHNT and CDR2 is YYREEE (reference sequence). CDR3 sequence reads: CASSLVGGIEQYF. The CDR3, as DNA: TGTGCCAGCAGCTTGGTGGGCGGGATCGAGCAGTACTTC.